This is a list of T cell receptor beta chains from one sample in a study of cytomegalovirus exposure and HLA in healthy donors. Produced via immunoSEQ multiplex PCR; TCRdb's table is partial and in-frame only. This table holds around 130,000 clones, more than 65% found once. Material: PBMCs. These receptors were obtained from a woman aged 18-29 years in good health and CMV-seropositive. Both conserved end residues are part of each CDR3.

15	TRBV4-1	CASSQGGGLAYEQYF
13	TRBV27	CASSLGGAIGYTF
14	TRBV7-9	CSSSLGGGDSPLHF
14	TRBV5-1	CASRRGQENSPLHF
12	TRBV23-1	CASGTPGQPQHF
14	TRBV11-2	CASSLTTSDETQYF
16	TRBV7-9	CASNAAGAYHNSPLHF
17	TRBV4-2	CASSPMSLAGRTDTQYF
12	TRBV9	CASSVAEPPLHF
13	TRBV18	CASSPQRKETQYF
15	TRBV6-6	CASRRSGGAGDTQYF
11	TRBV29-1	CSVLSNHEQFF
17	TRBV21-1	CASSKKGAHLYSYEQYF
14	TRBV29-1	CSVEPRTGEDGYTF
15	TRBV2	CASSERGSYNSPLHF
15	TRBV6-5	CASSRATGYNSPLHF
12	TRBV10-3	CAISEEGWGYTF
15	TRBV4-1	CASSLSDRGETEAFF
14	TRBV5-6	CASSLFRATGELFF
15	TRBV4-1	CASSQLGLLYNEQFF
17	TRBV7-6	CASSLVTSGLNQETQYF
11	TRBV6-5	CASSQQDTQYF
17	TRBV5-4	CASRQRNRGPEDQPQHF
13	TRBV7-2	CASSSGFPDTQYF
15	TRBV6-6	CASSYFARGHTEAFF
15	TRBV7-3	CASSQKGGYTGELFF
14	TRBV19	CASSIPRGNQPQHF
15	TRBV2	CASSELGTSLFEQYF
15	TRBV4-1	CASSPVGGYNSPLHF
13	TRBV6-4	CASSDSLRGGYTF
14	TRBV28	CASSWAGGDSPLHF
14	TRBV5-1	CASSTGWGADTQYF
14	TRBV25-1	CASYLTGSPGELFF
12	TRBV7-7	CASAGSQETQYF
13	TRBV6-1	CASSPQNNQPQHF
14	TRBV5-1	CASSSPETRDEQYF
14	TRBV5-6	CASSYREGRETQYF
13	TRBV29-1	CGGDGGNTDTQYF
16	TRBV9	CASSLEGQGWNSPLHF
18	TRBV18	CASSPPGLAGVTTDTQYF
14	TRBV7-3	CASSPSGPGSEQFF
16	TRBV18	CASSRRDRANTGELFF